Below, 5 T cell receptor beta chains from the same sample are listed, as sequenced in a study of blood T cell repertoires in COVID-19. Clones were read by immunoSEQ multiplex PCR, and TCRdb kept only the in-frame ones, dropping some. The sample records 84,000 or so clones, roughly 80% being singletons. The specimen sequenced was peripheral blood. The receptors here all came from a woman in her sixties or seventies with active or convalescent COVID-19.

The chain uses TRBV18 and TRBJ2-3, with 15 nucleotides matching TRBD2. V trimming: 4 bases; J trimming: 5 bases; junction bases outside the gene matches: 4. Germline V gene sequence: CDR1 KGHSH, CDR2 LQKENI. The CDR3 contains 16 residues. The CDR3 sequence: CASSHPGLAGGDTQYF. The CDR3 DNA follows: TGTGCCAGCTCACATCCGGGACTAGCGGGGGGAGATACGCAGTATTTT.

The chain is built from TRBV7-9 and TRBJ1-3; D unresolved. Trimming pared 5 bases from V and 4 bases from J, leaving 15 bases between. This CDR3 is 15 amino acids long. From germline, CDR1 is SEHNR and CDR2 FQNEAQ (reference sequence). The CDR3 reads CASSLPIQVGNTIYF. The CDR3 DNA reads TGTGCCAGCAGCCTCCCTATTCAGGTGGGAAACACCATATATTTT.

A remark on this clone: Other DNA sequences from this sample encode an identical CDR3 as well. The V gene is TRBV9, the J gene TRBJ2-2; TRBD2 aligns across 8 bases. The CDR3 sequence is 18 residues long. V was clipped by 3 bases and J by 4 bases; unmatched bases: 14. Germline values: CDR1 SGDLS, CDR2 YYNGEE. CDR3 nucleotides: TGTGCCAGCAGCGCTGGATTAGCGGGGACCTCGAGCACCGGGGAGCTGTTTTTT. This translates into CASSAGLAGTSSTGELFF.

The J gene is TRBJ1-2, the V gene TRBV9; TRBD1 matches 7 bases. After removal of 0 bases from V and 7 bases from J, the junction contained 6 bases not matched to a gene. Germline values: CDR1 SGDLS, CDR2 YYNGEE. This CDR3 is built from 14 residues. CDR3 amino acids: CASSVAGQGGGYTF. CDR3 bases: TGTGCCAGCAGCGTAGCTGGCCAGGGGGGTGGCTACACCTTC. The complete variable domain, with remaining parts taken from reference TRBV9 and TRBJ1-2, reads DSGVTQTPKHLITATGQRVTLRCSPRSGDLSVYWYQQSLDQGLQFLIQYYNGEERAKGNILERFSAQQFPDLHSELNLSSLELGDSALYFCASSVAGQGGGYTFGSGTRLTVV.

This chain connects TRBV4-3 to TRBJ2-3; 10 bases map to TRBD2. The CDR3 runs to 16 residues. Germline V gene data show CDR1 as LGHNA and CDR2 as YSLEER. V gave up 4 bases and J gave up 1 base; unmatched junction bases: 5. The chain's CDR3 is CASSRLAGVGTDTQYF. The CDR3 DNA reads TGCGCCAGCAGCCGGCTAGCGGGGGTGGGCACAGATACGCAGTATTTT.